The 12 T cell receptor beta chains below were found in one sample sequenced in a study of cytomegalovirus exposure and HLA in healthy donors. The protocol was immunoSEQ multiplex PCR, while the TCRdb copy is restricted to in-frame clones and leaves out a portion. This repertoire shows over 150,000 clones, roughly 89% found once; its top ten account for 3% to 3.5%. The specimen sequenced was PBMCs. Receptors originate from a woman between 18 and 29 years old in good health and CMV-seropositive.

The V gene is TRBV5-5, the J gene TRBJ2-7; 14 positions agree with TRBD2. Per germline, CDR1 SGHKS and CDR2 YYEKEE (reference sequence). V gave up 3 bases and J gave up 6 bases; unmatched junction bases: 5. This CDR3 region has 15 residues. CDR3 sequence: CASSWGLAGVGEQYF. Written as DNA, the CDR3 is TGTGCCAGCAGCTGGGGACTAGCGGGAGTAGGCGAGCAGTACTTC. Supplemented by reference TRBV5-5 and TRBJ2-7, the full variable domain reads DAGVTQSPTHLIKTRGQQVTLRCSPISGHKSVSWYQQVLGQGPQFIFQYYEKEERGRGNFPDRFSARQFPNYSSELNVNALLLGDSALYLCASSWGLAGVGEQYFGPGTRLTVT.

This chain joins TRBV5-1 and TRBJ2-1, with 11 positions matching TRBD2. This CDR3 has 14 residues. With V trimmed by 2 bases and J by 8 bases, 3 bases remained unmatched. The V gene's germline CDR1 is SGHRS and CDR2 YFSETQ. The CDR3 DNA sequence: TGCGCCAGCAGCTTACTAGCGGGAGTTGATGAGCAGTTCTTC. Translated, it gives CASSLLAGVDEQFF.

V usage is TRBV7-9 and J usage is TRBJ1-5, with 9 positions matching TRBD1. Germline V gene sequence: CDR1 SEHNR, CDR2 FQNEAQ (reference sequence). The trim removed 5 bases at V and 7 bases at J, leaving 9 bases unmatched. CDR3 length: 15 amino acids. CDR3 amino acids: CASSPGQGVAQPQHF. The CDR3 DNA reads as TGTGCCAGCAGCCCGGGACAGGGTGTCGCGCAGCCCCAGCATTTT.

The chain couples TRBV18 to TRBJ2-7; D gene uncertain. This CDR3 is built from 13 residues. Germline lookup yields CDR1 KGHSH and CDR2 LQKENI. V was trimmed by 0 bases and J by 2 bases, leaving 5 bases between them. The CDR3 DNA is TGTGCCAGCTCACCACCGCCGGCCTACGAGCAGTACTTC. Amino acid sequence: CASSPPPAYEQYF.

Turning to this clone: At one end, the junction sequence differs from germline, possibly due to a read error. The gene calls are TRBV5-1 and TRBJ1-2; possible D gene TRBD1, 6 bases. The CDR3 extends over 12 amino acids. Germline lookup yields CDR1 SGHRS and CDR2 YFSETQ. CDR3 coding DNA: TGTGCCAGCAGCTCGACAGGTGCAGGCTACACCTTC. It codes for CASSSTGAGYTF. The full variable domain, its missing parts supplied by reference TRBV5-1 and TRBJ1-2, is KAGVTQTPRYLIKTRGQQVTLSCSPISGHRSVSWYQQTPGQGLQFLFEYFSETQRNKGNFPGRFSGRQFSNSRSEMNVSTLELGDSALYLCASSSTGAGYTFGSGTRLTVV.

This chain uses TRBV10-1 with TRBJ1-2, with D possibly being TRBD1 (5 bases). V was pared by 5 bases and J by 4 bases, with 20 bases between. CDR1 and CDR2 from the germline V gene are WNHNN and SYGVQD (reference sequence). CDR3 length: 16 residues. CDR3 DNA: TGCGCCAGCAGTATATTAGCCGGGTTAAGGGGCTATGGCTACACCTTC. It encodes CASSILAGLRGYGYTF.

The V call is TRBV11-2, the J call TRBJ2-2; D is possibly TRBD2 (6 bases). Germline V CDR1 and CDR2: SGHAT, FQNNGV. Trimming removed 5 bases at V and 2 bases at J, with 15 bases between. CDR3 length: 16 amino acids. CDR3 in amino acids: CASSALAGLNTGELFF. In nucleotides, the CDR3 is TGTGCCAGCAGCGCACTAGCTGGGTTAAACACCGGGGAGCTGTTTTTT. The full variable domain, in which reference TRBV11-2 and TRBJ2-2 provide the parts outside the CDR3, is EAGVAQSPRYKIIEKRQSVAFWCNPISGHATLYWYQQILGQGPKLLIQFQNNGVVDDSQLPKDRFSAERLKGVDSTLKIQPAKLEDSAVYLCASSALAGLNTGELFFGEGSRLTVL.

This clone turned up a few times. The chain employs TRBV5-4 and TRBJ2-7; 14 nucleotides match TRBD2. Trimming removed 3 bases from V and 9 bases from J; junction bases left unmatched: 14. The CDR3 length is 17 residues. Germline V gene sequence: CDR1 SGHNT, CDR2 YYREEE (reference sequence). The CDR3 DNA follows: TGTGCCAGCAGCTCCGGACTAGCGGGAGGCCCACCCGTGGGGCAGTACTTC. Encoded protein: CASSSGLAGGPPVGQYF.

The chain combines TRBV29-1 with TRBJ2-1; TRBD2 matches 8 bases. V lost 4 bases and J lost 6; bases outside the gene matches: 8. Germline CDR1 is SQVTM and CDR2 is ANQGSEA. The length of the CDR3 is 14 residues. The CDR3 here is CSVASGSLINEQFF. CDR3 coding DNA: TGCAGCGTTGCAAGCGGGAGCCTTATCAATGAGCAGTTCTTC.

The chain is built from TRBV19 and TRBJ2-3, with unresolved D. Looked up from germline, CDR1 is LNHDA and CDR2 is SQIVND (reference sequence). The CDR3 runs to 13 residues. Trimming took 3 bases from V and 5 from J, leaving 9 bases between them. Here the CDR3 reads CASSIQARDTQYF. The CDR3 DNA reads TGTGCCAGTAGTATTCAAGCTAGAGATACGCAGTATTTT. The variable domain in full, completed from reference TRBV19 and TRBJ2-3, reads DGGITQSPKYLFRKEGQNVTLSCEQNLNHDAMYWYRQDPGQGLRLIYYSQIVNDFQKGDIAEGYSVSREKKESFPLTVTSAQKNPTAFYLCASSIQARDTQYFGPGTRLTVL.

The chain couples TRBV7-8 to TRBJ1-5, with TRBD1 matching over 10 bases. The CDR3 consists of 16 residues. Germline V lookup: CDR1 SGHVS, CDR2 FQNEAQ. J lost 3 bases, V lost 3 bases, and 5 bases had no gene match. The CDR3 nucleotides read TGTGCCAGCAGCTTTACCGGACAGGGGGTCAATCAGCCCCAGCATTTT. It is translated as CASSFTGQGVNQPQHF.

The V call is TRBV28, the J call TRBJ2-2; 9 bases match TRBD1. The germline V gene has CDR1 MDHEN and CDR2 SYDVKM. Unmatched junction bases numbered 12, after V lost 6 bases and J lost 7 bases. CDR3 length: 16 residues. CDR3: CASRRSGQGRGGELFF. In nucleotides, the CDR3 is TGTGCCAGCAGAAGATCAGGACAGGGGAGGGGCGGGGAGCTGTTTTTT.